This entry concerns a single T cell receptor beta chain. Its antigen is not identified. The CDR3 has 13 residues. Germline V lookup: CDR1 SGHNT, CDR2 YYREEE (reference sequence). The ends were cut back, 1 base at V and 8 bases at J, with 10 bases in the middle. The sample comes from a study of cytomegalovirus exposure and HLA in healthy donors. The study, taken as a whole, reports: Owing to their indistinguishability, certain V segments, notably TRBV6-2 and TRBV6-3, were excluded. With high specificity and sensitivity, the classifier reportedly diagnosed cytomegalovirus status. A missense variant in DCLRE1C was later tied to TCR beta V- and J-gene trimming.

The PCR had 60 Vbeta and 13 Jbeta primers. In the source study's methods: About 10 million of 75 million to 85 million unique TCR beta chains were shared, per a later count. The repertoire was sequenced with immunoSEQ multiplex PCR; TCRdb's copy has only in-frame clones and lacks some. Clone size and V and J calls were adopted from that table, with D and trimming inferred from the DNA. The table records 55,000 to 70,000 clones, less than 70% of them present only once. Sample: PBMCs. The TCR was taken from a woman in her forties or fifties in good health and CMV-seronegative. The genes are TRBV5-4 and TRBJ2-4; D is perhaps TRBD1 (5 bases). The CDR3 DNA is TGTGCCAGCAGCTTGCAGGGTGCGGACATTCAGTACTTC. Residues: CASSLQGADIQYF.